Below, one T cell receptor beta chain is given with its context. This CDR3 has 10 residues. CDR1 KGHDR and CDR2 SFDVKD come from the germline V gene. These data belong to a study of blood T cell repertoires in COVID-19. In the study overall: T cells, B-cell-depleted T cells, or PBMCs provided the cDNA or gDNA that served as material.

Profiled with immunoSEQ multiplex PCR; TCRdb holds only in-frame clones, not every one. The sample yields just over 300,000 clones, approximately 86% seen once. The sequence came from a man between 18 and 29 years old with active or convalescent COVID-19. The rearrangement links TRBV24-1 to TRBJ1-6; possible D gene TRBD1, 5 bases. The sample was peripheral blood. CDR3 in DNA: TGTCCCTGGGGCAGCGCGCCCCTCCACTTT. Translated, it gives CPWGSAPLHF.